The TCR beta chain described here comes from a study of CD8 T cells in ankylosing spondylitis (dated by TCRdb to 2016 to 2017). In terms of the full investigation: T cell receptor beta repertoires were profiled in healthy donors and ankylosing spondylitis patients so that disease-linked TCR variants could be found. The whole study cohort included roughly 110 healthy donors and some 27 ankylosing spondylitis patients. Peripheral blood was sampled, and synovial fluid was additionally collected from ankylosing spondylitis patients. The paper as a whole reports these results and caveats: Some motif variants were previously reported in synovial fluid and blood of reactive arthritis patients, suggesting common disease-initiation mechanisms. A TCR beta motif of several highly homologous amino acid variants appeared characteristic of blood from ankylosing spondylitis patients. In peripheral blood, the disease-linked clones were found at relatively low frequencies and had a CD8+ phenotype. The disease-linked clones were reported as significantly enriched in matched synovial fluid samples from ankylosing spondylitis patients.

Sequencing used an Illumina HiSeq 2500. TCR beta libraries were prepared by quantitative 5'-RACE with molecular barcodes. The paper's processing steps were these. A new computational method based on a probabilistic model of VDJ rearrangement was used to identify disease-linked TCR variants. TCRdb ran its own pipeline on the public reads, namely fastp trimming at Q25 and MiXCR clone calling, and kept in-frame beta chains. Duplicate CDR3 protein sequences are folded into a single record with the most common DNA and genes. Here the V and J calls rest on TCRdb's processing, not on the authors' analysis. Counted in this sample were 350,000 to 450,000 distinct CDR3 sequences; 25% to 30% of them appeared once. Together, the top ten hold roughly 0.9% of the sample. From the cysteine through the phenylalanine, the CDR3 covers 13 amino acids. Only the CDR3 portion is preserved as DNA: 39 bases, with reading frame beginning at the first base. V loses 3 bases of germline sequence and J loses 9 bases, and the interval between the two ends is 13 bases. The germline V gene gives CDR1 as SGHDT and CDR2 as YYEEEE.

For this clonotype: Its antigen remains unidentified. The record has no base qualities; no much larger clone is one base away.

The sequencing input was blood, either unsorted or a sorted T cell fraction (not recorded which). This receptor was identified in a male donor with ankylosing spondylitis. The chain employs TRBV5-6 and TRBJ2-1; matching of 6 bases hints at TRBD1 as the D gene. The CDR3 loop reads CASSSGDRGEQFF. The sequenced DNA: TGTGCCAGCAGCTCAGGGGATAGAGGTGAGCAGTTCTTC.